The 3 T cell receptor beta chains below come from one sample, sequenced in a study of technical replicates of blood from a handful of donors. The repertoire was sequenced with immunoSEQ multiplex PCR; TCRdb's copy has only in-frame clones and lacks some. The data show roughly 80,000 clones, 70% to 90% seen once. Sequencing was done on a sample of T cells isolated from PBMCs. The receptors come from a human donor in good health.

In the case of this clone: The junction departs from germline at one end; a sequencing error may be responsible. The chain recombines TRBV7-7 with TRBJ2-3; 11 bases are shared with TRBD2. The length of the CDR3 is 18 residues. Germline lookup yields CDR1 SSHAT and CDR2 FNYEAQ (reference sequence). DNA for the CDR3: TGTGCTAGCAGCTTAGGATTGACTAGCGGGATCCCCACAGATACGCAGTATTTT. It specifies CASSLGLTSGIPTDTQYF.

The chain uses TRBV7-9 and TRBJ1-1, with D hard to call. The CDR3 contains 14 residues. Germline values: CDR1 SEHNR, CDR2 FQNEAQ (reference sequence). Between the trimmed V and J ends, which lost 5 bases and 4 bases, there was a span of 14 bases. CDR3 sequence reads: CASSPPGEFTEAFF. The CDR3 DNA follows: TGTGCCAGCAGCCCCCCGGGAGAGTTCACTGAAGCTTTCTTT.

This chain joins TRBV6-5 and TRBJ2-1; maybe TRBD2 (6 bases). Germline CDR1 is MNHEY and CDR2 is SVGAGI. V lost 2 bases to trimming and J lost 5 bases, with 7 bases between them. The CDR3 consists of 13 residues. The CDR3 DNA reads TGTGCCAGCAGTTACGGAGGGAACAATGAGCAGTTCTTC. This gives the protein CASSYGGNNEQFF.